What follows are 3 T cell receptor beta chains derived from one specimen sequenced in a study of CD8 T cells in ankylosing spondylitis. Study-level results: Within ankylosing spondylitis blood, a TCR beta motif made up of fewer than ten highly homologous variants appeared to be characteristic.

From the 5' RACE reads, TCRdb called clonotypes with MiXCR, one entry per CDR3 protein. The data show about 540,000 distinct CDR3 sequences, about 13% seen once. These receptors' targets are unknown. What was sequenced was blood, either unsorted or a sorted T cell fraction (not recorded which). The receptors here all came from a male donor with ankylosing spondylitis.

The chain links TRBV10-3 to TRBJ2-4; D is unclear. Germline V CDR1 and CDR2: ENHRY, SYGVKD. V dropped 4 bases and J dropped 1 base, with 8 bases sitting between them. This CDR3 region has 14 residues. DNA for the CDR3: TGTGCCATCAGTGGAGGTGTGGCCAAAAACATTCAGTACTTC. Residues: CAISGGVAKNIQYF.

This clonotype was counted at least ten times. This chain connects TRBV5-1 to TRBJ2-5; weak D call: TRBD2 (6 bases). V lost 0 bases and J 5 bases, leaving 14 bases between the germline ends. Germline CDR1 SGHRS, CDR2 YFSETQ. This CDR3 region has 15 residues. The CDR3 coding sequence is TGCGCCAGCAGCTTGGATTTGGGCGGGACGGAGACCCAGTACTTC. It is translated as CASSLDLGGTETQYF.

V usage is TRBV7-9 and J usage is TRBJ2-3, with no clear D. Trimming took 1 base from V and 8 from J, leaving 10 bases between them. Per germline, CDR1 SEHNR and CDR2 FQNEAQ (reference sequence). CDR3 length: 13 residues. For the CDR3, the DNA is TGTGCCAGCAGCTTAGAATCGCTGGGTACGCAGTATTTT. Protein sequence: CASSLESLGTQYF.